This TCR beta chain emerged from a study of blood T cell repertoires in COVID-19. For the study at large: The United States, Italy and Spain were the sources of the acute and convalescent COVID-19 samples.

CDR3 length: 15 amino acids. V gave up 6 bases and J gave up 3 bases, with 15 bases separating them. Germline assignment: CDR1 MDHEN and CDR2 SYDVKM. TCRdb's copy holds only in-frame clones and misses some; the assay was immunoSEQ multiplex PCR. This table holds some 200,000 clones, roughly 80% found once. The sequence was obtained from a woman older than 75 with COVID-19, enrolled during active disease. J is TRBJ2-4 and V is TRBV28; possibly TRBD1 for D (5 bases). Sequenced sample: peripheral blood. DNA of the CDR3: TGTGCCAGCAGCCCCAACGGGCAGGGCAAAAACATTCAGTACTTC. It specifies CASSPNGQGKNIQYF.